The source of this T cell receptor (beta chain) is a study of response to subunit inactivated influenza vaccine. TCRdb reprocessed the RT-PCR reads with MiXCR, giving one entry per CDR3 protein. The table records about 520,000 distinct CDR3 sequences, 6.5% to 8% of them present only once. A few counts support this clonotype. Its specificity is unknown. An end of the junction does not agree with germline; a read error may underlie this. Study results and caveats: Authors proposed each seasonal influenza vaccination draws in few new T cells.

Germline V gene lookup returns CDR1 MGHDK and CDR2 SYGVNS. The CDR3 has 16 residues. This TCR was recovered from a man between 50 and 70 years old who received an inactivated influenza vaccine. Specimen: PBMCs from blood, collected around 25 months after vaccination. The chain combines TRBV25-1 with TRBJ2-2, with 8 bases lining up with TRBD1. The CDR3 spells CASRESRTGSTGELFF. The CDR3 nucleotides read TGTGCCAGCAGAGAATCAAGGACAGGGAGCACCGGGGAGCTGTTTTTT. Together with reference TRBV25-1 and TRBJ2-2, the CDR3 gives the full variable domain: EADIYQTPRYLVIGTGKKITLECSQTMGHDKMYWYQQDPGMELHLIHYSYGVNSTEKGDLSSESTVSRIRTEHFPLTLESARPSHTSQYLCASRESRTGSTGELFFGEGSRLTVL.